A single TCR beta chain is shown here with its context. Its antigen is currently not known. Base qualities are not recorded, but no much larger clone differs from it by a single base. The CDR3 regions of human TCRbeta chains were analyzed by immunosequencing. The published analysis was carried out like this. Repertoire TCRs were matched against a reference library of SARS-CoV-2-specific TCRs generated with the MIRA antigen-specificity platform. Breadth meant the fraction of unique TCRs that were SARS-CoV-2-associated, whereas depth meant the fraction of total T cells that were SARS-CoV-2-associated. Each spike-specific TCR was assigned to its reactive spike region and to a CD4 or CD8 class using the MIRA data. Log10-transformed breadth and depth values were compared by one-way ANOVA with Sidak's multiple comparisons tests. The clones in this table, taken by TCRdb from immuneACCESS, are in-frame only. Not every clone is retained; where verified, under half of the shortfall comes from an unresolved V gene, and the cause of the rest is unknown. Clonal size and the V and J genes are those of that table, whereas D and trimming came from the DNA. The sample contains about 120,000 clones, 93% of them found a single time. 2.5% to 3.5% of the sample belongs to the ten largest clones.

This record belongs to a study of T cell responses to AZD1222 COVID-19 vaccine (dated by TCRdb to about 2021). For context, the study as a whole: Because spike-specific TCR depth and breadth did not differ between the two schedules, AZD1222 recipients who got a second dose at roughly 4 weeks were pooled with those who got a second dose at roughly 12 weeks. Trial participants were enrolled by age into 18-55, 56-69 and 70-plus year subgroups, with around 150, 28 and 57 TCR-sequenced participants respectively. TCR sequencing covered 233 trial participants: 200 to 220 given two doses of AZD1222 and approximately 26 given two doses of MenACWY control vaccine. The study at large found these results: A significant rise in spike-specific TCR breadth and depth was observed after two AZD1222 doses relative to day 0 and relative to MenACWY recipients. In the small 56-69-year group, the increase in depth fell short of significance, most likely because of low power. Epitopes outside the regions mutated in the B.1.351 and B.1.1.7 variants were reportedly recognized by nearly half of the unique spike-specific TCRs. Because no day 14 peak-response samples were available, the repertoires could be characterized only after the peak T cell response. Conclusions about previously exposed vaccinees are limited, since just five or six AZD1222 recipients were seropositive for SARS-CoV-2 at baseline. Vaccine-associated CD4 TCRs spanned the whole spike protein, with dominant responses in regions 160-218 and 743-854. Participants were mostly white British, with more females than males. The authors suggested clonal diversity may have been underestimated.

The CDR3 runs 16 amino acids, cysteine and phenylalanine included. The entry retains the CDR3 DNA only, 48 bases that are in frame from base 1. Taken from the germline V gene (reference sequence), the CDR1 and CDR2 loops are LNHDA and SQIVND. V drops 0 bases and J drops 4 bases, leaving 13 bases in between. The label giving this sample's time point can be read as: baseline before first vaccination. Samples from vaccinated people were obtained from the UK trials COV001 and COV002, which included a single-blind randomized controlled phase 2/3 trial of AZD1222 (ChAdOx1 nCoV-19) in healthy adults. Trial participant PBMC samples were collected at day 0 and day 28 after the second dose for TCRbeta chain sequencing.

Recombination linked TRBV19 to TRBJ1-3; the D gene cannot be named for sure. This TCR was sampled from an adult in good health. The sequences come from peripheral blood, collected on day 0 of AZD1222 vaccination. The base sequence is TGTGCCAGTAGTATAGAAGGAATCTCTTACGGAAACACCATATATTTT. This codes for CASSIEGISYGNTIYF.